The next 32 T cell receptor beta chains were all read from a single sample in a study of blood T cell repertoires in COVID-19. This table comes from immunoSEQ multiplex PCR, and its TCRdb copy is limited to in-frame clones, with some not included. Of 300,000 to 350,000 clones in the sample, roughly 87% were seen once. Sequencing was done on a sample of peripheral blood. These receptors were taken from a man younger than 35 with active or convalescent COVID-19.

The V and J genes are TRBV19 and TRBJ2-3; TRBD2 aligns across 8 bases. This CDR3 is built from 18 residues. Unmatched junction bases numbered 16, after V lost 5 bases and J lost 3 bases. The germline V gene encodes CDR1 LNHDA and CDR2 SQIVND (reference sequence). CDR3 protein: CASSPKGLVIEFTDTQYF. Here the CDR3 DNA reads TGTGCCAGTAGTCCGAAGGGACTAGTGATAGAATTTACAGATACGCAGTATTTT.

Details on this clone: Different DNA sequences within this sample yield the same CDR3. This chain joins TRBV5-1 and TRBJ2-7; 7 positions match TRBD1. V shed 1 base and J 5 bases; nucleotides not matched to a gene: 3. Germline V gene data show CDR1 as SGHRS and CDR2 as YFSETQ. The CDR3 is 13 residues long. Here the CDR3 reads CASSLTGAHEQYF. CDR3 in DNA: TGCGCCAGCAGCTTGACAGGGGCCCACGAGCAGTACTTC.

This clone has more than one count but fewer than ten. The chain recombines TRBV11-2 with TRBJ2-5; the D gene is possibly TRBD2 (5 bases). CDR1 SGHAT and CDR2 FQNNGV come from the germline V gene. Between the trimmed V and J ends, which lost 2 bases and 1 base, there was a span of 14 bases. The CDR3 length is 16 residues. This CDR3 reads CASSLIGGATQETQYF. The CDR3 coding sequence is TGTGCCAGCAGCTTAATTGGAGGAGCTACCCAAGAGACCCAGTACTTC.

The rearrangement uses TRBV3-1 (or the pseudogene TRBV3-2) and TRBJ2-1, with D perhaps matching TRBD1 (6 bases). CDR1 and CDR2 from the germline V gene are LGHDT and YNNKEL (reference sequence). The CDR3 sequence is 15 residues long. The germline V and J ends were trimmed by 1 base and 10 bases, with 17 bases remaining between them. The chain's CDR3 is CASSQGKQGFGEQFF. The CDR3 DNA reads TGTGCCAGCAGCCAAGGAAAACAGGGTTTCGGGGAGCAGTTCTTC.

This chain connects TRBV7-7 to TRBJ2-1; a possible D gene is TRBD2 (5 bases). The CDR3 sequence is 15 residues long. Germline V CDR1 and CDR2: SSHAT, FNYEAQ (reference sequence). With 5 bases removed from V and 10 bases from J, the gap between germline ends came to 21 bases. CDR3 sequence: CASSPDSGGLREQFF. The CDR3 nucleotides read TGTGCCAGCAGCCCGGACTCCGGCGGTCTCAGGGAGCAGTTCTTC. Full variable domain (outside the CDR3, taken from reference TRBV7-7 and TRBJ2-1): GAGVSQSPRYKVTKRGQDVTLRCDPISSHATLYWYQQALGQGPEFLTYFNYEAQPDKSGLPSDRFSAERPEGSISTLTIQRTEQRDSAMYRCASSPDSGGLREQFFGPGTRLTVL.

DNA for the CDR3: TGTGCCAGCAGCTCAACACGGGGGTCTGACTCCTACGAGCAGTACTTC. It specifies CASSSTRGSDSYEQYF. The chain carries TRBV7-8 and TRBJ2-7; D is possibly TRBD2 (6 bases). The CDR3 consists of 16 residues. The V end was cut by 4 bases, the J end by 0 bases, with 16 bases between. Germline values: CDR1 SGHVS, CDR2 FQNEAQ.

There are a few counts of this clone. CDR3 in amino acids: CASSLQANTEAFF. The CDR3 bases are TGTGCCAGCAGCTTACAAGCGAACACTGAAGCTTTCTTT. The rearrangement links TRBV13 to TRBJ1-1, with D unresolved. The V gene's germline CDR1 is PRHDT and CDR2 FYEKMQ (reference sequence). This CDR3 has 13 amino acids. Trimming pared 2 bases from V and 1 base from J, leaving 5 bases between.

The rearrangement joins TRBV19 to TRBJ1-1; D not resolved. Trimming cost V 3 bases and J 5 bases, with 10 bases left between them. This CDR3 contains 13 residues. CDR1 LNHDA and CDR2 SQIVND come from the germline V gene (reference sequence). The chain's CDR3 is CASSIMPGTEAFF. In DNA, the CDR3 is TGTGCCAGTAGTATCATGCCGGGAACTGAAGCTTTCTTT.

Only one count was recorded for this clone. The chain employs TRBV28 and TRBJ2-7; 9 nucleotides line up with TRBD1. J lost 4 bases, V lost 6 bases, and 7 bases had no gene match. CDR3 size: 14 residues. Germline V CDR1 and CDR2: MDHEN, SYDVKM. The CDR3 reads CASRPGTGLYEQYF. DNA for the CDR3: TGTGCCAGCAGACCCGGGACAGGGTTGTACGAGCAGTACTTC.

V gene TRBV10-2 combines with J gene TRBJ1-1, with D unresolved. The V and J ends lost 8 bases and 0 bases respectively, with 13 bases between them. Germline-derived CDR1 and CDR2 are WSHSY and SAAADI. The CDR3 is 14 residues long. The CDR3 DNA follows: TGCGCCAGCCGCGGAGGGTCCCTGAACACTGAAGCTTTCTTT. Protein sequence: CASRGGSLNTEAFF.

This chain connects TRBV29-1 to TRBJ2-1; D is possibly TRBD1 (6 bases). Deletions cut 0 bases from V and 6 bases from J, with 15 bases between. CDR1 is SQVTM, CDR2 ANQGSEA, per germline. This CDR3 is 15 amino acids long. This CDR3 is CSVEDLRQGRNEQFF. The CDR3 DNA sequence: TGCAGCGTTGAAGATCTTCGGCAGGGGCGCAATGAGCAGTTCTTC.

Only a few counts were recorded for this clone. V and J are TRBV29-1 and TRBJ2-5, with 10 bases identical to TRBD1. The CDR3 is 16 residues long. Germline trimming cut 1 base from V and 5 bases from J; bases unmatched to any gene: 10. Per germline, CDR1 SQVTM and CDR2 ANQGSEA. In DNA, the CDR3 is TGCAGCGTTGAAGGTTCGACAGGGGGCGCGGGGGAGACCCAGTACTTC. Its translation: CSVEGSTGGAGETQYF.

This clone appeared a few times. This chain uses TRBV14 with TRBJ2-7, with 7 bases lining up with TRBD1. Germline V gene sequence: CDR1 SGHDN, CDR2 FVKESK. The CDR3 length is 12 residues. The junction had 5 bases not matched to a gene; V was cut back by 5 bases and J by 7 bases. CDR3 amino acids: CASSTQGMEQYF. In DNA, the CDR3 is TGTGCCAGCAGCACACAGGGGATGGAGCAGTACTTC.

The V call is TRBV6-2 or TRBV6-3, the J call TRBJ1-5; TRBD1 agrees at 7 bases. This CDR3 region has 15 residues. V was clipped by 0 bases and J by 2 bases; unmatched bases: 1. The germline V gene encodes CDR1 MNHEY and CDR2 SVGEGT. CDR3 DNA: TGTGCCAGCAGTTACTCTGGACAGGGCAATCAGCCCCAGCATTTT. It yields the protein CASSYSGQGNQPQHF.

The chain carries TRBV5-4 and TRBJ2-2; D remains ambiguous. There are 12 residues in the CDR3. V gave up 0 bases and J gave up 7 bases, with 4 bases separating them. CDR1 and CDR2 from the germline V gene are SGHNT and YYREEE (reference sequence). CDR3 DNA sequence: TGTGCCAGCAGCTTGGCCCTCGGGGAGCTGTTTTTT. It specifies CASSLALGELFF.

CDR3 bases: TGTGCCAGCAGTTATTACAGGAGTAATTCACCCCTCCACTTT. Protein sequence: CASSYYRSNSPLHF. The chain couples TRBV6-5 to TRBJ1-6, with D possibly matching TRBD1 (5 bases). The CDR3 sequence is 14 residues long. The germline V gene encodes CDR1 MNHEY and CDR2 SVGAGI. Trimming cost V 3 bases and J 6 bases, with 9 bases left between them.

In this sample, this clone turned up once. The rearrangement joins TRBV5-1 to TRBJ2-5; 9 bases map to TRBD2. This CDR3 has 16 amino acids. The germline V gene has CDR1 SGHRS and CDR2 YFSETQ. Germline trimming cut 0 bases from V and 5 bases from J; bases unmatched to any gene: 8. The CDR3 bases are TGCGCCAGCAGCTTGGCCGGGACTAGCCGTAGGGAGACCCAGTACTTC. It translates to CASSLAGTSRRETQYF.

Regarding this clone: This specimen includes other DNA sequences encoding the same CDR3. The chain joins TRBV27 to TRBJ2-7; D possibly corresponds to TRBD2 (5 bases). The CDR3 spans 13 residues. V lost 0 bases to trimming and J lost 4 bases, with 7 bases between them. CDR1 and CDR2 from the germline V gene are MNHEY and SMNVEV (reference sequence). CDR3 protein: CASSLSGAYEQYF. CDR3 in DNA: TGTGCCAGCAGTTTATCGGGAGCATACGAGCAGTACTTC.

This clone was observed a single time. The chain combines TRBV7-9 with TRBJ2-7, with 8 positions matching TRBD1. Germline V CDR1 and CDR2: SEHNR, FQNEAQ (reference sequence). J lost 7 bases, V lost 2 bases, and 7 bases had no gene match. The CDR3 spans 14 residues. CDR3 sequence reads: CASSLLPRGQEQYF. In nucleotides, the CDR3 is TGTGCCAGCAGCTTACTTCCCAGGGGGCAAGAGCAGTACTTC.

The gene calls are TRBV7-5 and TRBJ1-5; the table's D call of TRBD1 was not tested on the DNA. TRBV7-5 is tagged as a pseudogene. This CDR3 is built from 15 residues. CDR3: CARSPTDRFNQPQHF. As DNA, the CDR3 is TGTGCCAGAAGCCCCACGGACAGATTTAATCAGCCCCAGCATTTT.

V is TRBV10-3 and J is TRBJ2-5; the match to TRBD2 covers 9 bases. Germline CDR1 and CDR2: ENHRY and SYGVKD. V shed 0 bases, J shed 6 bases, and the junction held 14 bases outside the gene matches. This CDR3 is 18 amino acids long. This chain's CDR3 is CAISESTRVAGVRKTQYF. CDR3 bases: TGTGCCATCAGTGAGTCGACTCGGGTAGCGGGAGTGAGAAAGACCCAGTACTTC.

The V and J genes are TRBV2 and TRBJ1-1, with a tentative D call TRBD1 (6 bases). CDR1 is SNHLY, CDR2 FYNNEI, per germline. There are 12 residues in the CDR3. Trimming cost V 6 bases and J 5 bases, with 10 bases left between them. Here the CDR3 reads CASSNRVTEAFF. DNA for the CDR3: TGTGCCAGCAGCAACAGGGTAACTGAAGCTTTCTTT.

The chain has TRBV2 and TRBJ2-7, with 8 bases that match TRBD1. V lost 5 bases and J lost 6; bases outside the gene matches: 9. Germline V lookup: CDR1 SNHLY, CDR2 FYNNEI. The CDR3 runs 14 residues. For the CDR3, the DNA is TGTGCCAGCAGTCGACAGGGGCTTGGGCTCGAGCAGTACTTC. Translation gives CASSRQGLGLEQYF.

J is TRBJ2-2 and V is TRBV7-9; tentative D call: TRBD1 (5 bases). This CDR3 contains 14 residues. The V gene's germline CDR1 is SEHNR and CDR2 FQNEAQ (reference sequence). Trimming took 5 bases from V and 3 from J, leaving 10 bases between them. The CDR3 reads CASSTQVYTGELFF. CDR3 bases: TGTGCCAGCAGCACACAGGTGTACACCGGGGAGCTGTTTTTT.

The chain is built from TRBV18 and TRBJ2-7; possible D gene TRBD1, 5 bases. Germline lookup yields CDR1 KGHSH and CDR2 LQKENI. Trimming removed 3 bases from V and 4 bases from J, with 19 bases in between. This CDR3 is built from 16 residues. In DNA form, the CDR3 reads TGTGCCAGCTCACCTATAGTAAGGGGTGATGGTTACGAGCAGTACTTC. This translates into CASSPIVRGDGYEQYF.

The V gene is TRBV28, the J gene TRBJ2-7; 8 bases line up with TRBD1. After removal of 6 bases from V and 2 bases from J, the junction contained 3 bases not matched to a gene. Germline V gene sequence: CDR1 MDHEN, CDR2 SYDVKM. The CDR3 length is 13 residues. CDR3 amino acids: CASSPTGAYEQYF. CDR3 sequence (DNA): TGTGCCAGCAGCCCGACAGGGGCCTACGAGCAGTACTTC.

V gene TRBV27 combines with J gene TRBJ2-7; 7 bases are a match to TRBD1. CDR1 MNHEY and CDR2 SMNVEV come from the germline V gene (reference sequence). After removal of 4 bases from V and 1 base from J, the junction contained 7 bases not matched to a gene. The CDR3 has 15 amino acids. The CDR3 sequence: CASSSMTGLSYEQYF. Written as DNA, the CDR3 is TGTGCCAGCAGTTCCATGACAGGGCTATCCTACGAGCAGTACTTC.

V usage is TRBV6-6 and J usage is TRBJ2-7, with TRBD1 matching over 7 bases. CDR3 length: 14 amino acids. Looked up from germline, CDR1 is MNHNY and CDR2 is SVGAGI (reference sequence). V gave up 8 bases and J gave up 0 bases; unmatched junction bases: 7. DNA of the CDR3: TGTGCCAGCCAGGTCAGGGGGTTCTCCTACGAGCAGTACTTC. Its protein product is CASQVRGFSYEQYF.

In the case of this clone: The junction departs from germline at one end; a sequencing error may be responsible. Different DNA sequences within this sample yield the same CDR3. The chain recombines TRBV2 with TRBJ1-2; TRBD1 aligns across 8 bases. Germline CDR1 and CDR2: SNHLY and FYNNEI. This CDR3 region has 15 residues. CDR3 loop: CASSDRGRPGYGYTF. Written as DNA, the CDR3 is TGTGCTAGCAGTGACAGGGGCCGGCCCGGCTATGGCTACACCTTC.

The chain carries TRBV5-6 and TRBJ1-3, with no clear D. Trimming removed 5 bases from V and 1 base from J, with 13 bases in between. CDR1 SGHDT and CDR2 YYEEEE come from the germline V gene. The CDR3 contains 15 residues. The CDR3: CASSERGISGNTIYF. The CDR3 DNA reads TGTGCCAGCAGTGAACGGGGTATTTCTGGAAACACCATATATTTT.

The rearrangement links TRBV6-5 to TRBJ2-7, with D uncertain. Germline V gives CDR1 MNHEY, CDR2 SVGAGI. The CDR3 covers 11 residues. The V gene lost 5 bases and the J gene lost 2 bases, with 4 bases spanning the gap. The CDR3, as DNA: TGTGCCAGCAGTAACACCTACGAGCAGTACTTC. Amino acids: CASSNTYEQYF.

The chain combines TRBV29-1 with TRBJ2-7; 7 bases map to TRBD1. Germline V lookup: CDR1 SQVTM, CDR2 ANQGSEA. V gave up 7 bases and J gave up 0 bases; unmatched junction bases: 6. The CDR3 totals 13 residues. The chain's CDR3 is CSALRGSSYEQYF. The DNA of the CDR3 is TGCAGCGCCCTCAGGGGGAGCTCCTACGAGCAGTACTTC.